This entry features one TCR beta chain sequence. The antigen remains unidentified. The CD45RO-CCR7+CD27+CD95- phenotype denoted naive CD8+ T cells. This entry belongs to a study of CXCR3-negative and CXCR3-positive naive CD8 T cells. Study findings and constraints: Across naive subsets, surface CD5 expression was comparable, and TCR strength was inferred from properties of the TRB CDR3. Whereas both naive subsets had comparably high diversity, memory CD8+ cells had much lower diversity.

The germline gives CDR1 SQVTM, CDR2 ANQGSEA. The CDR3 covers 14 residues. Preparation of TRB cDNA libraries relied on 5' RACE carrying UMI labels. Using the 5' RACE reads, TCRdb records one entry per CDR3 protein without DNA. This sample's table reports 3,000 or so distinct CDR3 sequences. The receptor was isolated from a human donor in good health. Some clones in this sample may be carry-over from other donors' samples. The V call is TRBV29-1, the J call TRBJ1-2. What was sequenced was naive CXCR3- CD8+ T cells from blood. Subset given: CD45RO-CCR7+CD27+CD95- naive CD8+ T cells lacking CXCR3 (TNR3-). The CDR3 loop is CSVDGELWNYGYTF. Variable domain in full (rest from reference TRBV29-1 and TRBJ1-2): SAVISQKPSRDICQRGTSLTIQCQVDSQVTMMFWYRQQPGQSLTLIATANQGSEATYESGFVIDKFPISRPNLTFSTLTVSNMSPEDSSIYLCSVDGELWNYGYTFGSGTRLTVV.